Listed below are T cell receptor beta chains from one sample, sequenced in a study of blood T cell repertoires in COVID-19. The protocol was immunoSEQ multiplex PCR, while the TCRdb copy is restricted to in-frame clones and leaves out a portion. In the table there are under 300,000 clones, 87% of which are singletons. Sequencing input: PBMCs or T cells enriched from blood (not recorded which). The receptor set was obtained from a woman in her twenties or thirties with acute COVID-19. Each CDR3 is given with its conserved first and last residue. The order of the fields is D gene, V gene, J gene, clone size, CDR3 protein, CDR3 DNA. The D gene is left open where the match is weak. Expanded clones are given a class, and other clones once, few, many or no size at all.

>TRBD2|TRBV18|TRBJ2-1|.
CASSPPQAGAIEWEFF
TGTGCCAGCTCACCACCGCAAGCGGGAGCTATTGAATGGGAGTTCTTC
>TRBD1|TRBV7-3|TRBJ2-1|.
CASSPRQGSYNEQFF
TGTGCCAGCAGCCCGCGACAGGGATCCTACAATGAGCAGTTCTTC
>.|TRBV6-1|TRBJ2-5|.
CASSAASRVGEETQYF
TGTGCCAGCAGTGCCGCCTCGCGTGTGGGAGAAGAGACCCAGTACTTC
>TRBD2|TRBV28|TRBJ2-7|.
CASSEGFGGSGYEQYF
TGTGCCAGCAGTGAGGGATTCGGCGGGAGTGGGTACGAGCAGTACTTC
>TRBD1|TRBV28|TRBJ2-2|.
CASSPRGTVNTGELFF
TGTGCCAGCAGTCCAAGGGGGACAGTGAACACCGGGGAGCTGTTTTTT
>TRBD2|TRBV7-3|TRBJ2-1|.
CASSSMLAGYNEQFF
TGTGCCAGCAGCTCCATGCTAGCGGGGTACAATGAGCAGTTCTTC
>TRBD2|TRBV10-3|TRBJ2-1|.
CAIRGVTSGGAESEQFF
TGTGCCATCAGGGGAGTCACTAGCGGGGGGGCCGAAAGTGAGCAGTTCTTC
>TRBD2|TRBV18|TRBJ2-7|.
CASSPPSGRRGYEQYF
TGTGCCAGCTCACCCCCTAGCGGGAGACGTGGATACGAGCAGTACTTC
>.|TRBV6-5|TRBJ1-5|.
CASREMTTQPQHF
TGTGCCAGCAGAGAGATGACAACCCAGCCCCAGCATTTT
>.|TRBV7-3|TRBJ2-1|.
CASRWARAREQFF
TGTGCCAGCAGGTGGGCGAGGGCACGGGAGCAGTTCTTC
>TRBD2|TRBV5-4|TRBJ2-3|.
CASSPRGGPGDTQYF
TGTGCCAGCAGCCCTCGGGGGGGCCCCGGAGATACGCAGTATTTT
>TRBD2|TRBV10-3|TRBJ2-7|.
CAISDQTGGVYEQYF
TGTGCCATCAGTGACCAGACGGGAGGGGTGTACGAGCAGTACTTC
>TRBD1|TRBV19|TRBJ1-5|.
CASRTGTNQPQHF
TGTGCCAGTAGGACAGGGACAAATCAGCCCCAGCATTTT
>.|TRBV9|TRBJ2-3|.
CASSVGGPSTDTQYF
TGTGCCAGCAGCGTAGGGGGGCCTAGCACAGATACGCAGTATTTT
>TRBD2|TRBV5-6|TRBJ2-3|many
CASSGLAGISDTQYF
TGTGCCAGCAGCGGCCTAGCGGGGATTTCAGATACGCAGTATTTT
>.|TRBV27|TRBJ1-6|.
CASSRLAKSNSPLHF
TGTGCCAGCAGCAGACTCGCAAAGAGTAATTCACCCCTCCACTTT
>.|TRBV5-1|TRBJ1-5|.
CASSFFGGQPQHF
TGCGCCAGCAGCTTCTTCGGGGGTCAGCCCCAGCATTTT
>TRBD1|TRBV27|TRBJ1-2|few
CASKLASLGQNYGYTF
TGTGCCAGCAAACTCGCTAGTTTGGGACAGAACTATGGCTACACCTTC
>.|TRBV7-2|TRBJ1-5|once
CASSLTGGPATRPQHF
TGTGCCAGCAGCTTAACAGGTGGCCCAGCCACAAGGCCCCAGCATTTT
>TRBD1|TRBV28|TRBJ2-4|.
CASSLYTGTGGLAKNIQYF
TGTGCCAGCAGTTTATACACCGGGACAGGGGGCCTAGCCAAAAACATTCAGTACTTC
>TRBD1|TRBV5-6|TRBJ1-2|.
CASSSLGTARNGYTF
TGTGCCAGCAGCTCCCTTGGGACAGCTCGGAATGGCTACACCTTC
>TRBD2|TRBV5-8|TRBJ2-1|.
CASSLNRLAGGQASEQFF
TGTGCCAGCAGCTTGAACCGACTAGCGGGAGGCCAGGCGTCTGAGCAGTTCTTC
>.|TRBV3-1/TRBV3-2|TRBJ1-4|.
CASSQDGRNEKLFF
TGTGCCAGCAGCCAAGATGGGAGGAATGAAAAACTGTTTTTT
>.|TRBV19|TRBJ2-1|.
CASRAGGGYYNEQFF
TGTGCCAGTAGGGCCGGAGGGGGCTACTACAATGAGCAGTTCTTC
>TRBD1|TRBV6-5|TRBJ1-2|.
CASSPDRAFGYTF
TGTGCCAGCAGCCCGGACAGGGCTTTTGGCTACACCTTC
>.|TRBV5-5|TRBJ1-1|.
CASSRGGQYTEAFF
TGTGCCAGCAGCCGGGGGGGCCAGTACACTGAAGCTTTCTTT
>TRBD2|TRBV9|TRBJ2-7|.
CASSSTSGTQGEQYF
TGTGCCAGCAGCTCTACTAGCGGGACACAGGGCGAGCAGTACTTC
>.|TRBV19|TRBJ2-1|.
CASSIVGYEQFF
TGTGCCAGTAGTATCGTGGGCTATGAGCAGTTCTTC
>.|TRBV6-1|TRBJ1-1|.
CASSEGQGRDTEAFF
TGTGCCAGCAGTGAAGGCCAGGGGAGGGACACTGAAGCTTTCTTT
>.|TRBV29-1|TRBJ1-1|.
CSVALGVRTEAFF
TGCAGCGTTGCCCTAGGGGTTCGGACTGAAGCTTTCTTT
>.|TRBV7-2|TRBJ1-5|.
CASSLGTVYQPQHF
TGTGCCAGCAGCCTAGGAACGGTGTATCAGCCCCAGCATTTT
>.|TRBV14|TRBJ2-2|.
CASSQDSGTGELFF
TGTGCCAGCAGCCAAGACAGCGGGACCGGGGAGCTGTTTTTT
>.|TRBV7-9|TRBJ1-5|once
CASSSKDGVQPQHF
TGTGCCAGCAGCTCCAAAGACGGGGTTCAGCCCCAGCATTTT
>.|TRBV7-8|TRBJ1-2|.
CASSLNTGGAWGYTF
TGTGCCAGCAGCCTAAACACGGGGGGCGCTTGGGGCTACACCTTC
>TRBD1|TRBV28|TRBJ1-4|few
CASSLYRGQDEKLFF
TGTGCCAGCAGTCTCTACAGGGGGCAGGATGAAAAACTGTTTTTT
>TRBD2|TRBV5-5|TRBJ2-1|.
CASSFGTSTYNEQFF
TGTGCCAGCAGCTTTGGGACTAGCACCTACAATGAGCAGTTCTTC
>.|TRBV6-5|TRBJ1-4|.
CASSREWQNNEKLFF
TGTGCCAGCAGTAGGGAGTGGCAGAATAATGAAAAACTGTTTTTT
>.|TRBV10-3|TRBJ1-1|.
CAISKGGGFTEAFF
TGTGCCATCAGTAAAGGGGGGGGATTCACTGAAGCTTTCTTT
>TRBD2|TRBV5-1|TRBJ2-7|.
CASSLVSGGTYEQYF
TGCGCCAGCAGCTTGGTGAGCGGGGGGACCTACGAGCAGTACTTC
>.|TRBV7-2|TRBJ1-3|.
CASSLSPSSGNTIYF
TGTGCCAGCAGCTTATCTCCCTCCTCTGGAAACACCATATATTTT
>.|TRBV25-1|TRBJ1-2|.
CASSASGRASYGYTF
TGTGCCAGCAGTGCCTCAGGGAGGGCGTCCTATGGCTACACCTTC
>TRBD1|TRBV19|TRBJ1-5|.
CASSIAGQGTGGQPQHF
TGTGCCAGTAGTATAGCGGGACAGGGCACCGGGGGTCAGCCCCAGCATTTT
>.|TRBV2|TRBJ1-2|.
CASPAVAANYGYTF
TGTGCCAGCCCTGCGGTTGCGGCTAACTATGGCTACACCTTC
>TRBD2|TRBV6-5|TRBJ2-1|.
CASSYYSGSTEQFF
TGTGCCAGCAGTTACTATAGCGGGAGCACTGAGCAGTTCTTC
>TRBD2|TRBV10-3|TRBJ2-3|.
CAISDSSGRYSDTQYF
TGTGCCATCAGTGACTCTAGCGGGAGGTATTCAGATACGCAGTATTTT